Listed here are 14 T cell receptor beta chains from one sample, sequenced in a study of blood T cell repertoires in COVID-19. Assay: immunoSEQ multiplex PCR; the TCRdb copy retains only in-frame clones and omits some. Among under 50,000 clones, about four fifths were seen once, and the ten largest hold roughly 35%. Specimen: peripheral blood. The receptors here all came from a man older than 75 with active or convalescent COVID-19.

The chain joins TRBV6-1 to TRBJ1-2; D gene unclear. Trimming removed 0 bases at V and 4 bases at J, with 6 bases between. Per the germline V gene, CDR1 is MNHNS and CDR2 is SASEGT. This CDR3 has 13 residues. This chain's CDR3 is CASSEALGYGYTF. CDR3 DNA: TGTGCCAGCAGTGAAGCACTAGGCTATGGCTACACCTTC.

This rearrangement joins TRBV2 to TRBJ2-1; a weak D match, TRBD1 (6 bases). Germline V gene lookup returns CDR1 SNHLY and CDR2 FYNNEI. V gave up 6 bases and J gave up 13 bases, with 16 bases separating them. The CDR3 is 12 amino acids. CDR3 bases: TGTGCCAGCAGGAAACGGGACAATTTACAGTTCTTC. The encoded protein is CASRKRDNLQFF.

CDR3 nucleotides: TGTGCCAGCAGCTCCCCTTGGGCTAGCGGGGCCGGCAATGAGCAGTTCTTC. It specifies CASSSPWASGAGNEQFF. The gene calls are TRBV7-3 and TRBJ2-1; 9 bases are shared with TRBD2. CDR3 length equals 17 residues. The junction had 13 bases not matched to a gene; V was cut back by 4 bases and J by 6 bases. Germline CDR1 reads SGHTA; CDR2 reads FQGTGA.

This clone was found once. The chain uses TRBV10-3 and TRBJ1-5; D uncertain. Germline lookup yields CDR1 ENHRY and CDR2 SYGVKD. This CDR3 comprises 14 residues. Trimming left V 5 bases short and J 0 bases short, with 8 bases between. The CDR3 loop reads CAISSANSNQPQHF. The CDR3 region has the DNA TGTGCCATCAGTTCCGCGAATAGCAATCAGCCCCAGCATTTT.

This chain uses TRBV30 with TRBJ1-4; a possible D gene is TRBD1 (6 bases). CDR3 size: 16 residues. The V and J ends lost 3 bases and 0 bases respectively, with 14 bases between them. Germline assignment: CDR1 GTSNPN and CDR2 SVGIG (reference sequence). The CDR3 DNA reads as TGTGCCTGGAGGTGGGGGCTACAATCAACTAATGAAAAACTGTTTTTT. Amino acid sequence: CAWRWGLQSTNEKLFF.

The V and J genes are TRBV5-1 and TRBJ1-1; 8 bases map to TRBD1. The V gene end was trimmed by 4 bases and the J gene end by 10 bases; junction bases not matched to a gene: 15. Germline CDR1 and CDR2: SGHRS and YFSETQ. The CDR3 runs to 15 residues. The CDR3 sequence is CASSGIDRGEKGAFF. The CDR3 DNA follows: TGCGCCAGCAGCGGGATTGACAGGGGTGAAAAAGGAGCTTTCTTT.

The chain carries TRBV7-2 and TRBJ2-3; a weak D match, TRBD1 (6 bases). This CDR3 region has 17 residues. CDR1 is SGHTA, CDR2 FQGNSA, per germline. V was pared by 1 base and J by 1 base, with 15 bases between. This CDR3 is CASSLGLGATGTDTQYF. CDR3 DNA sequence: TGTGCCAGCAGCTTAGGGTTGGGGGCGACTGGCACAGATACGCAGTATTTT.

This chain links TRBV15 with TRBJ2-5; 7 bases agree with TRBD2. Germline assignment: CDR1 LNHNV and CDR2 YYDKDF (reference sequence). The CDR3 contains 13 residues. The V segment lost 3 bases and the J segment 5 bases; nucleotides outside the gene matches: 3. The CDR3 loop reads CATSRREKETQYF. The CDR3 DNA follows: TGTGCCACCAGCAGGCGGGAGAAGGAGACCCAGTACTTC.

CDR3 DNA: TGTGCCAGCAGTGATCCGGGACAGGGATACTACGAGCAGTACTTC. Amino acids: CASSDPGQGYYEQYF. The rearrangement links TRBV11-2 to TRBJ2-7; 9 positions match TRBD1. V lost 6 bases to trimming and J lost 3 bases; unmatched junction nucleotides: 9. CDR1 is SGHAT and CDR2 is FQNNGV in the germline V gene. The CDR3 spans 15 residues.

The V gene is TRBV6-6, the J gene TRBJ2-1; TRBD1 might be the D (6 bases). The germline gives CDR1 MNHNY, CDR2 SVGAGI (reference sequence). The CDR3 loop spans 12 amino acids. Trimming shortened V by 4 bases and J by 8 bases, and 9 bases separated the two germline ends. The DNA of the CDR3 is TGTGCCAGCAGTTTAGCAGGGGATGAGCAGTTCTTC. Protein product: CASSLAGDEQFF.

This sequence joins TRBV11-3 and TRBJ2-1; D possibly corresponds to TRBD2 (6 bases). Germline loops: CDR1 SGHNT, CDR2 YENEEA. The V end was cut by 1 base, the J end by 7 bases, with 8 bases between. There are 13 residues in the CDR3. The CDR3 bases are TGTGCCAGCAGCTTAGGGGGGGATAATGAGCAGTTCTTC. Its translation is CASSLGGDNEQFF.

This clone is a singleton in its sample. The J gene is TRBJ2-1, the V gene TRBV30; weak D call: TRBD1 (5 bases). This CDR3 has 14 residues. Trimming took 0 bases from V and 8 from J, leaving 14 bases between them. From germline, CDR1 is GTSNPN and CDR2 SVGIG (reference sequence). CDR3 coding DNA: TGTGCCTGGAGTGTTGCCAGGGATGTGGATGAGCAGTTCTTC. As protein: CAWSVARDVDEQFF.

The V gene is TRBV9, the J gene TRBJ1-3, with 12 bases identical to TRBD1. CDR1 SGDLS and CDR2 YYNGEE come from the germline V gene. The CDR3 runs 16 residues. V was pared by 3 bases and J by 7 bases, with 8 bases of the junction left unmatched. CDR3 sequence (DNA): TGTGCCAGCAGCGCCGACCCGGGACAGGGGGCTAACACCATATATTTT. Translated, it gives CASSADPGQGANTIYF.

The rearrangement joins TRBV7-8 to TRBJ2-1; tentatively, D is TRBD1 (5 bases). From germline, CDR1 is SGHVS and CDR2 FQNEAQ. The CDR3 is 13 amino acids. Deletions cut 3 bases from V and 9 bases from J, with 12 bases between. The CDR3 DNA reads TGTGCCAGCAGCTTGGGGCAGATTGGTGAGCAGTTCTTC. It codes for CASSLGQIGEQFF.